The clone carrying this T cell receptor (beta chain) was picked up a small number of times. No antigen is known for it. The CDR3 totals 11 residues. CDR1 and CDR2 (germline): SQVTM, ANQGSEA. Trimming took 6 bases from V and 8 from J, leaving 13 bases between them. One entry per CDR3 protein, called by TCRdb with MiXCR from the reads. The data hold 150,000 or so distinct CDR3 sequences, with more than 30% observed a single time. The data were taken from a study of T cell repertoires in cytomegalovirus infection. The receptor comes from a human donor in good health (CMV status not recorded). Some clones in this sample may be carry-over from other donors' samples. The source material was CD8+ T cells from cultured PBMCs, sampled from culture after CMV antigen stimulation. This chain links TRBV29-1 with TRBJ1-2; D remains ambiguous. The CDR3 DNA reads as TGCAGCGTCCTCGATTTAGAAGGCTACACCTTC. This encodes CSVLDLEGYTF. Together with reference TRBV29-1 and TRBJ1-2, the CDR3 gives the full variable domain: SAVISQKPSRDICQRGTSLTIQCQVDSQVTMMFWYRQQPGQSLTLIATANQGSEATYESGFVIDKFPISRPNLTFSTLTVSNMSPEDSSIYLCSVLDLEGYTFGSGTRLTVV.